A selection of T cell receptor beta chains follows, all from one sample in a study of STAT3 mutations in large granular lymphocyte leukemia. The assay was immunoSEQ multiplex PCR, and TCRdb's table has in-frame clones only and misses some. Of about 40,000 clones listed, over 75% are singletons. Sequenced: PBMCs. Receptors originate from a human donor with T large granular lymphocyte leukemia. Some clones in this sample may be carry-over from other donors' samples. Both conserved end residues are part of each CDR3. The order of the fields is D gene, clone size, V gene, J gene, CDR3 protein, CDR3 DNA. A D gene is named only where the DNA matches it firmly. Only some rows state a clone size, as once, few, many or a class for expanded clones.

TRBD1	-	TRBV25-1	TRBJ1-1	CASIPGGTGETEAFF	TGTGCCAGCATACCTGGGGGTACAGGGGAGACCGAAGCTTTCTTT
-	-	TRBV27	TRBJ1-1	CASTPRGVNTEAFF	TGTGCCAGCACCCCAAGGGGGGTTAACACTGAAGCTTTCTTT
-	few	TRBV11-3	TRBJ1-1	CASSFVWGSEAFF	TGTGCCAGCAGCTTTGTTTGGGGTTCTGAAGCTTTCTTT
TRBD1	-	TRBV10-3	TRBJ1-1	CATRGQGNTEAFF	TGTGCCACCCGAGGACAGGGGAACACTGAAGCTTTCTTT
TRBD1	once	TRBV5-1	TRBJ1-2	CASRFQGGVMDGYTF	TGCGCCAGCCGGTTCCAGGGGGGTGTGATGGATGGCTACACCTTC
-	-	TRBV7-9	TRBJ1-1	CASSSGENTEAFF	TGTGCCAGCAGCTCCGGCGAGAACACTGAAGCTTTCTTT
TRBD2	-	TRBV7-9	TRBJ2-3	CASSPGLAGARNTDTQYF	TGTGCCAGCAGTCCGGGACTAGCGGGGGCCAGAAACACAGATACGCAGTATTTT
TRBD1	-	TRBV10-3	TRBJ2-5	CAISERDSNQETQYF	TGTGCCATCAGTGAGCGGGACAGCAACCAAGAGACCCAGTACTTC
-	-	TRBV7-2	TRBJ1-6	CASSQRGNSPLHF	TGTGCCAGCAGCCAACGGGGGAATTCACCCCTCCACTTT
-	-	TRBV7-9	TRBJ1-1	CASSPGHKAFF	TGTGCCAGCAGCCCAGGTCATAAAGCTTTCTTT
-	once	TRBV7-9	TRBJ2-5	CATKGLVGETQYF	TGTGCCACTAAAGGACTGGTCGGTGAGACCCAGTACTTC
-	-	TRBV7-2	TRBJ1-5	CASSSNNQPQHF	TGTGCCAGCAGCTCAAACAATCAGCCCCAGCATTTT
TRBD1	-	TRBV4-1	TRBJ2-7	CASSPSGQGVYEQYF	TGCGCCAGCAGCCCGTCTGGACAGGGGGTCTACGAGCAGTACTTC
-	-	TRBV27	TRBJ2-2	CASRRSRTGELFF	TGTGCCAGCAGGCGGAGCAGGACCGGGGAGCTGTTTTTT
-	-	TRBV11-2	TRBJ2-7	CASSSAGLSSYEQYF	TGTGCCAGCAGCTCTGCGGGATTAAGCTCCTACGAGCAGTACTTC
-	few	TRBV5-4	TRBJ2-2	CASSSSGNTGELFF	TGTGCCAGCAGCTCCAGCGGGAACACCGGGGAGCTGTTTTTT
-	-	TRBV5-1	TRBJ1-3	CASSLGVSSGNTIYF	TGCGCCAGCAGCTTGGGAGTGAGCTCTGGAAACACCATATATTTT
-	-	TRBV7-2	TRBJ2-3	CASSLGGRDTDTQYF	TGTGCCAGCAGCTTAGGGGGTAGAGACACAGATACGCAGTATTTT
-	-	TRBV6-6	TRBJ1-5	CASSYNQNSNQPQHF	TGTGCCAGCAGTTACAATCAGAATAGCAATCAGCCCCAGCATTTT
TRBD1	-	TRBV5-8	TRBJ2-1	CASSLEMGLGGQGPLGEQFF	TGTGCCAGCAGCTTGGAGATGGGTTTAGGGGGACAGGGCCCCTTAGGGGAGCAGTTCTTC
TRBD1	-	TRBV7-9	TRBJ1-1	CASSFGTANTEAFF	TGTGCCAGCAGCTTTGGGACAGCTAACACTGAAGCTTTCTTT
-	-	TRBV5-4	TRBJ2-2	CASTAWDTGELFF	TGTGCCAGCACCGCCTGGGACACCGGGGAGCTGTTTTTT
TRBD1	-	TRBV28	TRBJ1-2	CASSFTIQGAGGYTF	TGTGCCAGCAGTTTCACGATACAGGGGGCAGGGGGCTACACCTTC
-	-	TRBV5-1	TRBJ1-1	CASSLSGVNTEAFF	TGCGCCAGCAGCCTCAGTGGGGTGAACACTGAAGCTTTCTTT
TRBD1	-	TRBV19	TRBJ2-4	CASSELDRKNIQYF	TGTGCCAGTAGTGAGCTGGACAGGAAAAACATTCAGTACTTC
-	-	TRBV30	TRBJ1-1	CAWSKTNTEAFF	TGTGCCTGGAGTAAAACGAACACTGAAGCTTTCTTT
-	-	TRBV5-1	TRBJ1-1	CASSLGPGNTEAFF	TGCGCCAGCAGCTTGGGGCCTGGGAACACTGAAGCTTTCTTT
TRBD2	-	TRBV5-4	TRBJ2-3	CASSFGGGSSDTQYF	TGTGCCAGCAGCTTCGGGGGGGGTAGCTCAGATACGCAGTATTTT
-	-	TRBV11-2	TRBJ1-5	CASSPNSGGNQPQHF	TGTGCCAGCAGCCCTAACTCTGGGGGCAATCAGCCCCAGCATTTT
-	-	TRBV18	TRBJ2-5	CASSPSGNQETQYF	TGTGCCAGCTCACCATCAGGGAACCAAGAGACCCAGTACTTC
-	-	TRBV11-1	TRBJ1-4	CASRGPQGFDNEKLFF	TGTGCCAGCAGAGGACCCCAGGGGTTCGATAATGAAAAACTGTTTTTT
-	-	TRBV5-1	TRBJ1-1	CASSLSEMNTEAFF	TGCGCCAGCAGCTTGTCCGAAATGAACACTGAAGCTTTCTTT
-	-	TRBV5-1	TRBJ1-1	CASSSRAPGDTEAFF	TGCGCCAGCAGCTCCAGGGCACCCGGGGACACTGAAGCTTTCTTT